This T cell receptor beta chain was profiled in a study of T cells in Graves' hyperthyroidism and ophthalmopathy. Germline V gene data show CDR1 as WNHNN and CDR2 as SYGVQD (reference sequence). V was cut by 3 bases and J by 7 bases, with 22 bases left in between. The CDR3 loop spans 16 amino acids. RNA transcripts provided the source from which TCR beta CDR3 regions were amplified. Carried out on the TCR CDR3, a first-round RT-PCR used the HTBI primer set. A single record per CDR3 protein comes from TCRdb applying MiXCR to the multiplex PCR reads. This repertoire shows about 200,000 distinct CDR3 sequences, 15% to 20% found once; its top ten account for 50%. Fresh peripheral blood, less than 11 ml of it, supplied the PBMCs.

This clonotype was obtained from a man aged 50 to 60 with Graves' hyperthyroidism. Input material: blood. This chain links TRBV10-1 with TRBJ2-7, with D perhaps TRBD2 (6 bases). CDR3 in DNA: TGCGCCAGCAGTGAAACCCGGGACTCCGGGTGGAAGGAGCAGTACTTC. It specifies CASSETRDSGWKEQYF.